The TCR beta chain under discussion was sequenced for a study of blood T cell repertoires in COVID-19. Using immunoSEQ multiplex PCR, the repertoire was profiled, and TCRdb retains in-frame clones only, with some absent. The data hold over 150,000 clones, with roughly four fifths observed a single time. Material: PBMCs or T cells enriched from blood (not recorded which). This clonotype was sampled from a man aged 35 to 55 who had recovered from COVID-19.

The CDR3 loop reads CASSQPGQGIEQYF. The CDR3 nucleotides read TGCGCCAGCAGCCAACCGGGACAGGGGATCGAGCAGTACTTC. This chain connects TRBV4-1 to TRBJ2-7; 10 nucleotides line up with TRBD1. The junction had 4 bases not matched to a gene; V was cut back by 2 bases and J by 6 bases. The CDR3 is 14 amino acids. In germline, CDR1 is MGHRA, CDR2 YSYEKL.